This TCR beta chain emerged from a study of cytomegalovirus exposure and HLA in healthy donors. General observations from the study: Per published accounts, TCR beta sequences correctly predicted the HLA-A and HLA-B alleles of most subjects. Analysis performed later showed TCR beta chains linked to HLA being more clonally expanded than equally common others. The majority of CMV-associated TCR beta chains were reported as apparently HLA-restricted in a later analysis.

Germline CDR1 reads SGHTA; CDR2 reads FQGNSA. J lost 9 bases, V lost 0 bases, and 7 bases had no gene match. The CDR3 loop spans 15 amino acids. PCR was performed using 60 Vbeta and 13 Jbeta primers. Data came from immunoSEQ multiplex PCR; TCRdb stores just in-frame clones and leaves some out. Recorded here are 75,000 to 95,000 clones; the top ten clones represent about 5%. Note on this clone: The antigen remains undetermined.

The J gene is TRBJ2-1, the V gene TRBV7-2; 8 bases fit TRBD2. The sequencing input was PBMCs. This TCR came from a man in his thirties or forties in good health and CMV-seronegative. The CDR3 DNA is TGTGCCAGCAGCTTAGCAGCGGGAGAAGGTCCTGAGCAGTTCTTC. Its translation is CASSLAAGEGPEQFF.